One sample yielded the 13 T cell receptor beta chains listed below, sequenced in a study of CD8 T cells in ankylosing spondylitis. MiXCR, applied by TCRdb to the 5' RACE reads, yields one record per CDR3 protein. The sample shows 350,000 to 400,000 distinct CDR3 sequences, about 20% of them seen only once. The sample taken for sequencing was blood, either unsorted or a sorted T cell fraction (not recorded which). These receptors all come from a male donor with ankylosing spondylitis or in good health (not recorded which).

This clonotype was seen a handful of times. V gene TRBV7-9 combines with J gene TRBJ1-1; possibly TRBD1 for D (5 bases). This CDR3 spans 15 amino acids. Trimming removed 0 bases at V and 1 base at J, with 9 bases between. Germline CDR1 and CDR2: SEHNR and FQNEAQ (reference sequence). CDR3 coding DNA: TGTGCCAGCAGCTTAGCGGCTGGGGGGAACACTGAAGCTTTCTTT. Protein: CASSLAAGGNTEAFF.

This clonotype has just a few counts. The chain combines TRBV4-1 with TRBJ2-7, with D perhaps TRBD1 or TRBD2 (5 bases each). The germline gives CDR1 MGHRA, CDR2 YSYEKL. Deletions cut 3 bases from V and 6 bases from J, with 18 bases between. The CDR3 is 15 residues long. The CDR3 loop is CASSQLRDGLTEQYF. The CDR3 DNA reads as TGCGCCAGCAGCCAGTTACGGGACGGTCTGACCGAGCAGTACTTC.

This clonotype came up a few times. The CDR3, as DNA: TGTGCCAGCAGTTTTAATGCGGGGACTTCCTACAATGAGCAGTTCTTC. Protein product: CASSFNAGTSYNEQFF. The chain has TRBV28 and TRBJ2-1; D possibly corresponds to TRBD2 (6 bases). Trimming removed 3 bases at V and 1 base at J, with 13 bases between. The CDR3 loop spans 16 amino acids. CDR1 is MDHEN, CDR2 SYDVKM, per germline.

The table lists this clonotype with a few counts. The genes are TRBV7-9 and TRBJ2-3, with 8 bases matching TRBD2. The CDR3 loop spans 15 amino acids. CDR1 is SEHNR, CDR2 FQNEAQ, per germline (reference sequence). The ends lost 8 bases at V and 5 bases at J; junction bases unmatched: 12. CDR3 nucleotides: TGTGCCAGCGGGCCGTACGGGGGGGCCGGAGATACGCAGTATTTT. This sequence encodes CASGPYGGAGDTQYF.

This CDR3 reads CASSRLRSGAGTGELFF. CDR3 nucleotides: TGCGCCAGCAGCCGTCTCAGGTCCGGTGCGGGCACCGGGGAGCTGTTTTTT. V is TRBV4-1 and J is TRBJ2-2; D is perhaps TRBD2 (5 bases). The V end lost 4 bases, the J end lost 4 bases, and 19 bases lay between the germline ends. The CDR3 spans 17 residues. The germline gives CDR1 MGHRA, CDR2 YSYEKL.

The rearrangement links TRBV20-1 to TRBJ1-5; 8 bases agree with TRBD1. The CDR3 has 15 residues. Germline V lookup: CDR1 DFQATT, CDR2 SNEGSKA (reference sequence). V lost 1 base to trimming and J lost 6 bases; unmatched junction nucleotides: 8. CDR3 DNA: TGCAGTGCTAGAGGGACAGGGCGATTGAGTCAGCCCCAGCATTTT. Translated: CSARGTGRLSQPQHF.

This clonotype was detected only a few times. The chain joins TRBV12-3 or TRBV12-4 to TRBJ2-1; D gene ambiguous. The germline V and J ends were trimmed by 0 bases and 8 bases, with 14 bases remaining between them. The CDR3 totals 15 residues. The CDR3 nucleotides are TGTGCCAGCAGTTTAGCTTTTGGTCCGGGCGATGAGCAGTTCTTC. Translation: CASSLAFGPGDEQFF.

The CDR3 spells CSAEGYYGYTF. In DNA, the CDR3 is TGCAGCGCCGAGGGGTACTATGGCTACACCTTC. The chain employs TRBV29-1 and TRBJ1-2, with D maybe TRBD1 (5 bases). The germline gives CDR1 SQVTM, CDR2 ANQGSEA. This CDR3 is 11 amino acids long. Trimming stripped 7 bases from V and 3 bases from J, with 9 bases between.

The rearrangement uses TRBV7-9 and TRBJ1-6; no clear D. V shed 5 bases and J shed 9 bases, with 8 bases lying between them. CDR1 is SEHNR, CDR2 FQNEAQ, per germline (reference sequence). This CDR3 has 12 amino acids. The CDR3 reads CASSPMSSPLHF. Written as DNA, the CDR3 is TGTGCCAGCAGCCCCATGTCTTCACCCCTCCACTTT.

The genes are TRBV10-2 and TRBJ1-1; D is uncertain. This CDR3 region has 13 residues. Trimming pared 7 bases from V and 1 base from J, leaving 10 bases between. Germline V gives CDR1 WSHSY, CDR2 SAAADI. CDR3 bases: TGCGCCAGCACCCCGTGGGGGAACACTGAAGCTTTCTTT. As protein: CASTPWGNTEAFF.

This sequence joins TRBV5-1 and TRBJ1-6, with D perhaps matching TRBD1 (6 bases). Trimming cost V 9 bases and J 10 bases, with 14 bases left between them. CDR1 SGHRS and CDR2 YFSETQ come from the germline V gene. This CDR3 has 12 residues. The DNA for the CDR3 is TGCGCCATGAAGGACAGCCGGTCACCCCTCCACTTT. It encodes CAMKDSRSPLHF.

This chain joins TRBV12-3 or TRBV12-4 and TRBJ2-1; 8 positions match TRBD2. The CDR3 is 15 residues long. Unmatched junction bases numbered 5, after V lost 5 bases and J lost 2 bases. CDR3 in amino acids: CASSELAGTYNEQFF. In DNA form, the CDR3 reads TGTGCCAGCAGTGAGTTAGCGGGGACCTACAATGAGCAGTTCTTC.

There are a few counts of this clonotype. J is TRBJ2-5 and V is TRBV10-3, with D unclear. The ends were cut back, 3 bases at V and 3 bases at J, with 14 bases in the middle. From germline, CDR1 is ENHRY and CDR2 SYGVKD. CDR3 size: 15 residues. This chain's CDR3 is CAISDPTRVKETQYF. For the CDR3, the DNA is TGTGCCATCAGTGACCCGACAAGGGTTAAAGAGACCCAGTACTTC.